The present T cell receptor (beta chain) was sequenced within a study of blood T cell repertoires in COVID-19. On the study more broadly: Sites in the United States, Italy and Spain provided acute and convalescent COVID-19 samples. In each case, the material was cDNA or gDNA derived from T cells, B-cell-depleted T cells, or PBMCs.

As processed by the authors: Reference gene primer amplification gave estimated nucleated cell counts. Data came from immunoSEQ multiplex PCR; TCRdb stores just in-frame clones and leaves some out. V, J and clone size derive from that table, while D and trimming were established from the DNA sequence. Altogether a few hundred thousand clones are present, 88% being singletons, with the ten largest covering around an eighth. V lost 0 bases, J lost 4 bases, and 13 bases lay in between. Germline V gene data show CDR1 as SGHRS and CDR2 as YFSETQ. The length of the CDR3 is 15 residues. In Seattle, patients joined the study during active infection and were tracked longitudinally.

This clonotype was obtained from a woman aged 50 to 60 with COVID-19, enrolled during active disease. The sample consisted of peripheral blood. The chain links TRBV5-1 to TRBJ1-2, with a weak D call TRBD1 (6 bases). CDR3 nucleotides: TGCGCCAGCAGCTTGGACAGGGTTGAACTCTATGGCTACACCTTC. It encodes CASSLDRVELYGYTF. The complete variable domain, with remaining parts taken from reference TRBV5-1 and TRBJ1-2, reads KAGVTQTPRYLIKTRGQQVTLSCSPISGHRSVSWYQQTPGQGLQFLFEYFSETQRNKGNFPGRFSGRQFSNSRSEMNVSTLELGDSALYLCASSLDRVELYGYTFGSGTRLTVV.